This TCR beta chain was profiled in a study of identical twins. Template switching, a step in the protocol, added a universal primer site, and cDNA carried unique molecular identifiers. MiXCR, run by TCRdb on the 5' RACE reads, gives a single entry per CDR3 protein. This table has hundreds of thousands of distinct CDR3 sequences, about a fifth appearing once. Germline V gene data show CDR1 as SGHVS and CDR2 as FQNEAQ. The J segment lost 2 bases and the V segment lost 5 bases, leaving 10 bases of the junction unmatched. The CDR3 has 17 residues. These data were likewise used in another study, on yellow fever vaccine responses in identical twins.

The clonotype originates from a woman between 18 and 29 years old in good health. Specimen: CD4+ T cells sorted from blood. The chain combines TRBV7-8 with TRBJ2-3; 10 nucleotides agree with TRBD2. In DNA form, the CDR3 reads TGTGCCAGCAGCCAAGGGTTCCTAGCGGGGGTCACAGATACGCAGTATTTT. Protein sequence: CASSQGFLAGVTDTQYF.